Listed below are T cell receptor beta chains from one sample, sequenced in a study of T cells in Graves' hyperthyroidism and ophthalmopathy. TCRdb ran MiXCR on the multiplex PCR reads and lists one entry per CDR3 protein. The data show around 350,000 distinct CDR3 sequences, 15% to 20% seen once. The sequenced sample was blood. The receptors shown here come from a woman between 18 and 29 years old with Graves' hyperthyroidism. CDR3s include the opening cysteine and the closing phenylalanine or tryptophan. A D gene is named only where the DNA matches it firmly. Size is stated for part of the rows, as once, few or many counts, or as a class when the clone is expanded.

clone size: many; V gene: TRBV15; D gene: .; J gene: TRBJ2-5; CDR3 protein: CATRSGAGGVQETQYF; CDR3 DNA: TGTGCCACCCGGTCAGGGGCCGGCGGGGTACAAGAGACCCAGTACTTC
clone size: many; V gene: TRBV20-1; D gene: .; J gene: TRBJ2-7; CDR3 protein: CSAREAPRNEQYF; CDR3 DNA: TGCAGTGCTAGAGAGGCACCGAGAAACGAGCAGTACTTC
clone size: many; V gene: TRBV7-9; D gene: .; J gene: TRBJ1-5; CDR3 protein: CASSLQGYHQPQHF; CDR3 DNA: TGTGCCAGCAGCCTACAGGGATACCATCAGCCCCAGCATTTT
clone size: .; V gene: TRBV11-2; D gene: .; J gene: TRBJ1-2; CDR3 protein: CASSLDPQGNYGYTF; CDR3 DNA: TGTGCCAGCAGCTTAGACCCACAGGGCAATTATGGCTACACCTTC
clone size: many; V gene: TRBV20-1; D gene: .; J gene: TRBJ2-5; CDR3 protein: CSARDGVETQYF; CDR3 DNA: TGCAGTGCTAGAGATGGGGTTGAGACCCAGTACTTC
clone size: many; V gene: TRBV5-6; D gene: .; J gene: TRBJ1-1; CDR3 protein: CASSSRPEENTEAFF; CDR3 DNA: TGTGCCAGCAGCTCTCGCCCGGAGGAGAACACTGAAGCTTTCTTT
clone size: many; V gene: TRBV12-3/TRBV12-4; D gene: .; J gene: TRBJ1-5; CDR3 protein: CASSLAGGRRNQPQHF; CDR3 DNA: TGTGCCAGCAGTTTAGCGGGAGGCAGGCGGAATCAGCCCCAGCATTTT
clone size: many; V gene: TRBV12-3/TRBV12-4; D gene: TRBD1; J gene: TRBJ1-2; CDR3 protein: CASSLTGGWGYTF; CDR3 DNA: TGTGCCAGCAGTTTGACAGGGGGTTGGGGCTACACCTTC
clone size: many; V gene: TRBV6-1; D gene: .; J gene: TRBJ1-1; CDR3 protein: CASNGQGTPNTEAFF; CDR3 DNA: TGTGCCAGCAACGGTCAGGGTACACCGAACACTGAAGCTTTCTTT
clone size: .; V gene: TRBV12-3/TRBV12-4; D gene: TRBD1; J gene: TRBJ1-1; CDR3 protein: CASRKQGAVGTEAFF; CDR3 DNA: TGTGCCAGCAGGAAACAGGGGGCGGTTGGAACTGAAGCTTTCTTT
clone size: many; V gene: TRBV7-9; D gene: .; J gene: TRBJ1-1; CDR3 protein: CASSLAGTLYEAFF; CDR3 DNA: TGTGCCAGCAGCTTAGCCGGGACCCTTTATGAAGCTTTCTTT
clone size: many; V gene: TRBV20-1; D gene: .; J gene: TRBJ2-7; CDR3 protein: CSAPFTGDYEQYF; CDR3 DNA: TGCAGTGCCCCCTTCACGGGAGACTACGAGCAGTACTTC
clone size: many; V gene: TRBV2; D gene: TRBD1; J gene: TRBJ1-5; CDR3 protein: CAISTGYGNQPQHF; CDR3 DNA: TGTGCCATTTCGACAGGGTACGGCAATCAGCCCCAGCATTTT
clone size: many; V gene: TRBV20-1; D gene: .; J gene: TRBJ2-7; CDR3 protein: CSARDGRSYEQYF; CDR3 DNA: TGCAGTGCTCGGGACGGCCGCTCCTACGAGCAGTACTTC
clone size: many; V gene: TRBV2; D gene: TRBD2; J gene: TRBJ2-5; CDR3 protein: CASTSGGRQETQYF; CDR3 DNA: TGTGCCAGCACTAGCGGGGGGAGGCAAGAGACCCAGTACTTC
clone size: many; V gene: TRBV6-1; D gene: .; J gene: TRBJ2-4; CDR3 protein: CASIWGISGIQYF; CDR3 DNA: TGTGCCAGCATTTGGGGGATCAGCGGCATTCAGTACTTC
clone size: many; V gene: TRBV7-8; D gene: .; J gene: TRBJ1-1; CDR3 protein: CASSPRRNTEAFF; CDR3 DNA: TGTGCCAGCAGCCCGCGGAGGAACACTGAAGCTTTCTTT
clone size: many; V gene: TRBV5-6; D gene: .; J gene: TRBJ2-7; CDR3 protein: CASSLGAGSYEQYF; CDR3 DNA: TGTGCCAGCAGCTTGGGTGCAGGTTCCTACGAGCAGTACTTC
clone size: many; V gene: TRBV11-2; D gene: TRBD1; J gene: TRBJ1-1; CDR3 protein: CASSDRLGTGTGDVTEAFF; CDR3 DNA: TGTGCCAGCAGCGATCGATTAGGGACCGGGACAGGGGACGTCACTGAAGCTTTCTTT
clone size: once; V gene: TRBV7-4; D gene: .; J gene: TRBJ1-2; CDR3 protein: CASSQVVPGAYGYTF; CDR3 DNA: TGCGCCAGCAGCCAAGTGGTTCCAGGTGCCTATGGCTACACCTTC
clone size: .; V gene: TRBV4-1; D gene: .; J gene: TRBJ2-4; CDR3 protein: CASSQDRGVQNIKYF; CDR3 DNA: TGCGCCAGCAGCCAAGACCGAGGGGTCCAAAACATTAAGTACTTC
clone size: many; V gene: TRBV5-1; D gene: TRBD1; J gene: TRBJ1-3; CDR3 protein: CASSSRGLVQGAAGNTIYF; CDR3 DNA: TGCGCCAGCAGCTCACGCGGATTGGTACAGGGGGCGGCTGGAAACACCATATATTTT
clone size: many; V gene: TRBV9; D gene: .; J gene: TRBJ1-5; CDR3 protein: CASSVGNNQPQHF; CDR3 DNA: TGTGCCAGCAGCGTGGGGAACAATCAGCCCCAGCATTTT
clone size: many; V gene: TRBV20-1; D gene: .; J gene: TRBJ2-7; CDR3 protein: CSAEIQGDRSYEQYF; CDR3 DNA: TGCAGTGCTGAAATACAGGGAGACCGCTCCTACGAGCAGTACTTC
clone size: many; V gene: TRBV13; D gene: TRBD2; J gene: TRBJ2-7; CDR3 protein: CASSSIGLAGGGSYEQYF; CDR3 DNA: TGTGCCAGCAGCTCCATAGGACTAGCGGGGGGCGGGTCCTACGAGCAGTACTTC
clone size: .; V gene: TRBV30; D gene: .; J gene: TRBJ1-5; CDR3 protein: CAWKGGPSGPQHF; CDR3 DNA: TGTGCCTGGAAGGGAGGGCCCTCTGGGCCCCAGCATTTT
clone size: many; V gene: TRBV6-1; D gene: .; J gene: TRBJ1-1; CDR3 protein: CASSGAGNTEAFF; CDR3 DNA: TGTGCCAGCAGTGGGGCCGGGAACACTGAAGCTTTCTTT
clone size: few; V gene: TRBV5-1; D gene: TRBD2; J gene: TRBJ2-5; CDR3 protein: CASSTRTSGGQETQYF; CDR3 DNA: TGCGCCAGCAGCACGAGGACTAGCGGGGGCCAAGAGACCCAGTACTTC
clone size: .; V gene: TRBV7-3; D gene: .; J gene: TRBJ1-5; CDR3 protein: CASSLSDQVNQPQHF; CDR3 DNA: TGTGCCAGCAGCTTGTCGGACCAAGTCAATCAGCCCCAGCATTTT
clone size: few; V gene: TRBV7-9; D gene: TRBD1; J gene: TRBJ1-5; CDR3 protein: CASSLGGQVDQPQHF; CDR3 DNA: TGTGCCAGCAGCTTAGGAGGACAGGTTGATCAGCCCCAGCATTTT
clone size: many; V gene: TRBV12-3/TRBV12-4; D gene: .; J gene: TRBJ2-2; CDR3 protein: CASSPNLGIGELFF; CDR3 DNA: TGTGCCAGCAGCCCTAACCTAGGGATCGGGGAGCTGTTTTTT
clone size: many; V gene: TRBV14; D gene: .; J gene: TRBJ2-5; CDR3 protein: CGSSQAEETQYF; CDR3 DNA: TGTGGCAGCAGCCAAGCCGAAGAGACCCAGTACTTC
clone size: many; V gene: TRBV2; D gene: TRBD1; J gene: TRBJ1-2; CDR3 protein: CASSETGQGIYGYTF; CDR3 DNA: TGTGCCAGCAGTGAAACGGGACAGGGGATCTATGGCTACACCTTC
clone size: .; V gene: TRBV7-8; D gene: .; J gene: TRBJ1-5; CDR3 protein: CASSSYRVPANQPQHF; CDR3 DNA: TGTGCCAGCAGTTCCTACAGGGTTCCGGCGAATCAGCCCCAGCATTTT
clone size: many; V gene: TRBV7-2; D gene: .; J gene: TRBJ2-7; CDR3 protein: CASSSYGYEQYF; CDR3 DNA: TGTGCCAGCAGCTCCTACGGCTACGAGCAGTACTTC
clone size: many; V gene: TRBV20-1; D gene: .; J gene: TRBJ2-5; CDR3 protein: CSAGGTQYF; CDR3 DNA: TGCAGTGCTGGAGGGACCCAGTACTTC
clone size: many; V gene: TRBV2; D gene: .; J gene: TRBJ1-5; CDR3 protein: CASSVQPSNQPQHF; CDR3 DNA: TGTGCCAGCAGTGTACAACCTAGCAATCAGCCCCAGCATTTT
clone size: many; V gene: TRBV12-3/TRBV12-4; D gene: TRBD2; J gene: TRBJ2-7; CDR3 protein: CASSSGTSGGEQYF; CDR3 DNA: TGTGCCAGCAGTTCCGGTACTAGCGGGGGTGAGCAGTACTTC
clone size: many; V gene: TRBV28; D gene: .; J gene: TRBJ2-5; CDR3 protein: CASSPRDLLASKETQYF; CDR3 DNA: TGTGCCAGCAGTCCGAGGGACCTCTTAGCATCCAAAGAGACCCAGTACTTC
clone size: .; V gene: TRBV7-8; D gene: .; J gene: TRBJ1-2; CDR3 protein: CASSLVDGIYGYTF; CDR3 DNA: TGTGCCAGCAGCTTAGTCGACGGAATCTATGGCTACACCTTC
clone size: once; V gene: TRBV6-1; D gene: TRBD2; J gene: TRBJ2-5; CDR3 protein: CASRHSGSGETQYF; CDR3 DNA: TGTGCCAGCAGACATAGCGGGAGTGGGGAGACCCAGTACTTC
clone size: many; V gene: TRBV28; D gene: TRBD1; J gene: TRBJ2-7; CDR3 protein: CASSSDRDEQYF; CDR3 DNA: TGTGCCAGCAGCTCGGACAGGGACGAGCAGTACTTC
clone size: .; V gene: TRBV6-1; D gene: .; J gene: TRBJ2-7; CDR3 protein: CASGRQGALYEQYF; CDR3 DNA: TGTGCCAGCGGGAGGCAAGGGGCGCTGTACGAGCAGTACTTC
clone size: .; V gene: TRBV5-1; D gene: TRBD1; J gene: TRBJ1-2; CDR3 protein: CASSFGTGNGYTF; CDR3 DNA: TGCGCCAGCAGCTTTGGGACAGGGAATGGCTACACCTTC
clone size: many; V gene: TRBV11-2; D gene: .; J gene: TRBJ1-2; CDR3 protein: CASSLVQGTYGYTF; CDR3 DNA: TGTGCCAGCAGCTTAGTCCAGGGGACCTATGGCTACACCTTC
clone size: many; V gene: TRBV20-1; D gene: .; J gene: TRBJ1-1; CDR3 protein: CSARARGNGNTEAFF; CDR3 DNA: TGCAGTGCTAGAGCCCGGGGGAACGGTAACACTGAAGCTTTCTTT
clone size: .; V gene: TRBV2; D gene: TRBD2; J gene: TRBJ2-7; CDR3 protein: CAIGTSGTDEQYF; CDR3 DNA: TGTGCCATTGGGACTAGCGGGACAGACGAGCAGTACTTC
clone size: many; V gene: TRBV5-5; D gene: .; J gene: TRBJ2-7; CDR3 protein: CASSLGLKQYF; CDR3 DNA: TGTGCCAGCAGCTTGGGTTTGAAGCAGTACTTC
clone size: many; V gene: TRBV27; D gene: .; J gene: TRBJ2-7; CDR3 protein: CASSLRGDRGEQYF; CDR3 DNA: TGTGCCAGCAGTTTAAGGGGGGATCGGGGCGAGCAGTACTTC
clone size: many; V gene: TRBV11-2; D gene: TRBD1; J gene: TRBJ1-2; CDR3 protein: CASSSPKGAIRNYGYTF; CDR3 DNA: TGTGCCAGCAGCTCCCCCAAGGGGGCGATTAGGAACTATGGCTACACCTTC
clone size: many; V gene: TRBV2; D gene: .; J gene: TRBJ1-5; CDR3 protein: CASRLVTGRGPQHF; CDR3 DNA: TGTGCCAGCAGGCTTGTGACAGGACGCGGGCCCCAGCATTTT
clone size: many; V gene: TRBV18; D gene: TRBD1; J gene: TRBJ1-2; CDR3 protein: CASSPPGQGAHGYTF; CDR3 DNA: TGTGCCAGCTCACCACCGGGTCAGGGGGCCCATGGCTACACCTTC
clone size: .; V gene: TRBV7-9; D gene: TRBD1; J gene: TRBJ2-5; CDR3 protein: CASSYYRTGQETQYF; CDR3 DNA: TGTGCCAGCAGCTACTACCGGACAGGCCAAGAGACCCAGTACTTC
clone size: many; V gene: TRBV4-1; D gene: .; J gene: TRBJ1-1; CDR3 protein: CASSQRHRQMNTEAFF; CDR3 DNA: TGCGCCAGCAGCCAACGCCACCGACAGATGAACACTGAAGCTTTCTTT
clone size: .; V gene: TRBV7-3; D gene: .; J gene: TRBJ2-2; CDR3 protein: CASSLTVPGELFF; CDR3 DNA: TGTGCCAGCAGCTTAACCGTTCCCGGGGAGCTGTTTTTT